The 26 T cell receptor beta chains listed next were all sequenced from one sample in a study of response to subunit inactivated influenza vaccine. MiXCR, run by TCRdb on the RT-PCR reads, gives a single entry per CDR3 protein. Of 700,000 to 800,000 distinct CDR3 sequences in the sample, about a fifth are singletons; the top ten hold approximately 10%. The specimen was PBMCs from blood, collected 5 days after vaccination. The receptors were gathered from a man in his fifties who received an inactivated influenza vaccine.

This clonotype occurred a few times. The chain employs TRBV20-1 and TRBJ2-4, with D unresolved. Looked up from germline, CDR1 is DFQATT and CDR2 is SNEGSKA (reference sequence). The CDR3 covers 13 residues. V lost 3 bases, J lost 4 bases, and 10 bases lay in between. DNA for the CDR3: TGCAGTGCTAGGTCTGGCACTAAAAACATTCAGTACTTC. Amino acid sequence: CSARSGTKNIQYF.

The chain carries TRBV10-3 and TRBJ2-7; TRBD2 matches at 11 bases. Trimming removed 4 bases from V and 2 bases from J; junction bases left unmatched: 7. The CDR3 covers 16 residues. Germline V gene data show CDR1 as ENHRY and CDR2 as SYGVKD. The CDR3 reads CAISGPLSGRAYEQYF. The DNA of the CDR3 is TGTGCCATCAGTGGCCCCCTTAGCGGGAGGGCCTACGAGCAGTACTTC.

This clonotype was found a few times. This chain joins TRBV20-1 and TRBJ1-3, with D tentatively TRBD1 (6 bases). V dropped 5 bases and J dropped 0 bases, with 14 bases sitting between them. The CDR3 consists of 15 residues. The germline CDR1 and CDR2 sequences are DFQATT and SNEGSKA (reference sequence). The CDR3 loop is CSARRGGNSGNTIYF. In nucleotides, the CDR3 is TGCAGTGCTCGCAGAGGGGGGAACTCTGGAAACACCATATATTTT.

This clonotype was detected only a few times. The chain employs TRBV12-3 or TRBV12-4 and TRBJ2-2; TRBD1 or TRBD2 may be the D gene (5 bases each). V shed 5 bases and J shed 0 bases, with 16 bases lying between them. The CDR3 covers 17 residues. CDR3 residues: CASSPNGDVSNTGELFF. The CDR3 DNA sequence: TGTGCCAGCAGTCCAAACGGGGACGTCTCGAACACCGGGGAGCTGTTTTTT.

This clonotype has a handful of counts. The chain has TRBV20-1 and TRBJ1-2; D is perhaps TRBD1 (6 bases). The CDR3 is made up of 11 amino acids. The germline CDR1 and CDR2 sequences are DFQATT and SNEGSKA (reference sequence). Trimming cost V 5 bases and J 6 bases, with 10 bases left between them. The DNA of the CDR3 is TGCAGTGCTCCACAGGGCCATGGCTACACCTTC. Its protein product is CSAPQGHGYTF.

The chain uses TRBV11-1 and TRBJ2-7; 9 nucleotides line up with TRBD1. Germline-derived CDR1 and CDR2 are SGHAT and FQDESV (reference sequence). The CDR3 contains 18 residues. With 2 bases clipped from V and 3 bases from J, the junction kept 14 bases outside the gene matches. The CDR3 DNA reads as TGTGCCAGCAGCTTACTTAGGCTGGGACAGGGTCCCCTCTACGAGCAGTACTTC. It translates to CASSLLRLGQGPLYEQYF.

A few counts support this clonotype. V and J are TRBV4-3 and TRBJ2-1; D could derive from TRBD1 or TRBD2 (6 bases each). V lost 1 base to trimming and J lost 7 bases, with 17 bases between them. Germline loops: CDR1 LGHNA, CDR2 YSLEER. The CDR3 is made up of 16 amino acids. This CDR3 reads CASSQAGAGRRNEQFF. The CDR3 nucleotides read TGCGCCAGCAGCCAAGCGGGGGCCGGGCGGAGGAATGAGCAGTTCTTC.

This clonotype came up a few times. Here the CDR3 reads CASSIRGAGGSTDTQYF. CDR3 DNA sequence: TGTGCCAGCAGTATTCGTGGGGCGGGAGGGTCGACAGATACGCAGTATTTT. The gene calls are TRBV12-3 or TRBV12-4 and TRBJ2-3; 9 nucleotides align to TRBD2. With V trimmed by 5 bases and J by 3 bases, 12 bases remained unmatched. CDR3 length: 17 residues.

This clonotype was seen a handful of times. A much larger clone sits a single nucleotide away, making a read error possible. This chain connects TRBV20-1 to TRBJ2-3, with D perhaps matching TRBD2 (7 bases). This CDR3 has 17 residues. Trimming took off 4 bases at V and 2 bases at J, with 22 bases between the two ends. Per germline, CDR1 DFQATT and CDR2 SNEGSKA (reference sequence). The DNA for the CDR3 is TGCAGTGCTACAGGAGGAGGGGGGGGTGGTTTCACAGATACGCAGTATTTT. Translation gives CSATGGGGGGFTDTQYF.

This CDR3 reads CASSQRTGTSTDTQYF. Written as DNA, the CDR3 is TGCGCCAGCAGCCAACGGACAGGGACGAGCACAGATACGCAGTATTTT. The gene calls are TRBV4-1 and TRBJ2-3; 8 bases map to TRBD1. The V gene's germline CDR1 is MGHRA and CDR2 YSYEKL. V lost 2 bases and J lost 0; bases outside the gene matches: 4. The CDR3 loop spans 16 amino acids.

The CDR3 protein is CASSLRGGKVAKNIQYF. The CDR3 DNA sequence: TGTGCCAGCAGTTTACGCGGGGGGAAGGTAGCCAAAAACATTCAGTACTTC. The chain combines TRBV12-3 or TRBV12-4 with TRBJ2-4; TRBD2 matches at 8 bases. J lost 0 bases, V lost 2 bases, and 6 bases had no gene match. The CDR3 runs to 17 residues.

The chain links TRBV6-5 to TRBJ2-7; 12 nucleotides match TRBD1. V lost 0 bases and J lost 3; bases outside the gene matches: 6. CDR1 is MNHEY and CDR2 is SVGAGI in the germline V gene. The CDR3 runs 17 residues. CDR3 amino acids: CASSYSGGTGGSYEQYF. In nucleotides, the CDR3 is TGTGCCAGCAGTTACTCCGGCGGGACAGGGGGCAGCTACGAGCAGTACTTC.

The rearrangement links TRBV11-2 to TRBJ2-7; perhaps TRBD1 as D (5 bases). CDR1 SGHAT and CDR2 FQNNGV come from the germline V gene. V was pared by 2 bases and J by 3 bases, with 11 bases between. The CDR3 runs 14 residues. CDR3 coding DNA: TGTGCCAGCAGCTTAATCCAGGGATACTACGAGCAGTACTTC. Its translation is CASSLIQGYYEQYF.

A few counts support this clonotype. The chain has TRBV20-1 and TRBJ2-2; TRBD2 aligns across 7 bases. The CDR3 runs 19 residues. Trimming cost V 1 base and J 2 bases; bases outside gene matches: 16. Germline CDR1 reads DFQATT; CDR2 reads SNEGSKA (reference sequence). CDR3 sequence: CSARGVDLGGRTNTGELFF. Written as DNA, the CDR3 is TGCAGTGCTAGAGGGGTAGATTTGGGAGGGAGGACTAACACCGGGGAGCTGTTTTTT.

This chain joins TRBV5-1 and TRBJ2-5, with TRBD1 as a possible D gene (5 bases). The V gene lost 1 base and the J gene lost 2 bases, with 9 bases spanning the gap. Germline CDR1 is SGHRS and CDR2 is YFSETQ. The CDR3 contains 14 residues. DNA of the CDR3: TGCGCCAGCAGCTTGCGACAGAGTCAAGAGACCCAGTACTTC. Translation gives CASSLRQSQETQYF.

V gene TRBV11-2 combines with J gene TRBJ2-3, with 9 positions matching TRBD2. This CDR3 contains 17 residues. Germline assignment: CDR1 SGHAT and CDR2 FQNNGV. V gave up 0 bases and J gave up 3 bases; unmatched junction bases: 7. This CDR3 reads CASSLEFGGLATDTQYF. DNA of the CDR3: TGTGCCAGCAGCTTAGAGTTCGGGGGACTAGCAACAGATACGCAGTATTTT.

The V call is TRBV6-6, the J call TRBJ1-1, with D possibly being TRBD1 (5 bases). The germline gives CDR1 MNHNY, CDR2 SVGAGI (reference sequence). CDR3 length: 16 residues. V lost 4 bases and J 0 bases, leaving 15 bases between the germline ends. This CDR3 is CASSSSRRGMNTEAFF. The DNA of the CDR3 is TGTGCCAGCAGTTCTAGTAGGCGGGGGATGAACACTGAAGCTTTCTTT.

This chain joins TRBV15 and TRBJ2-7; 10 bases fit TRBD2. The trim removed 1 base at V and 2 bases at J, leaving 2 bases unmatched. This CDR3 has 15 amino acids. Germline CDR1 is LNHNV and CDR2 is YYDKDF (reference sequence). The CDR3 nucleotides are TGTGCCACCAGCAGAGTGCTAGCGGGAGCCTACGAGCAGTACTTC. Amino acids: CATSRVLAGAYEQYF.

This chain uses TRBV7-2 with TRBJ2-3; D call uncertain. The germline gives CDR1 SGHTA, CDR2 FQGNSA. The CDR3 consists of 13 residues. V lost 5 bases, J lost 4 bases, and 10 bases lay in between. The CDR3 spells CASSTSVADTQYF. The CDR3 region has the DNA TGTGCCAGCAGCACCTCAGTAGCAGATACGCAGTATTTT.

The chain couples TRBV20-1 to TRBJ2-3, with 7 bases that match TRBD2. This CDR3 is built from 13 residues. Germline V gene data show CDR1 as DFQATT and CDR2 as SNEGSKA (reference sequence). The ends lost 6 bases at V and 4 bases at J; junction bases unmatched: 7. The CDR3 protein is CSATRTSADTQYF. The CDR3 DNA sequence: TGCAGTGCCACTCGGACTAGTGCAGATACGCAGTATTTT.

The table lists this clonotype with a few counts. The rearrangement joins TRBV11-2 to TRBJ2-7; maybe TRBD1 (5 bases). The V end lost 1 base, the J end lost 3 bases, and 10 bases lay between the germline ends. Germline loops: CDR1 SGHAT, CDR2 FQNNGV. The CDR3 loop spans 14 amino acids. CDR3 DNA: TGTGCCAGCAGCTTAGTCAGGGTAGGCTACGAGCAGTACTTC. Its translation: CASSLVRVGYEQYF.

The rearrangement joins TRBV9 to TRBJ2-6; D may be TRBD1 (6 bases). Germline assignment: CDR1 SGDLS and CDR2 YYNGEE. The ends were cut back, 4 bases at V and 0 bases at J, with 11 bases in the middle. The CDR3 runs 16 residues. Here the CDR3 reads CASSLTDSSGANVLTF. Written as DNA, the CDR3 is TGTGCCAGCAGCTTAACGGACAGCTCTGGGGCCAACGTCCTGACTTTC.

This chain links TRBV7-2 with TRBJ2-7; a weak D match, TRBD1 (6 bases). The CDR3 sequence is 12 residues long. Germline values: CDR1 SGHTA, CDR2 FQGNSA. Between the trimmed V and J ends, which lost 5 bases and 7 bases, there was a span of 12 bases. This CDR3 reads CASSPQGLEQYF. CDR3 DNA sequence: TGTGCCAGCAGCCCCCAGGGGCTAGAGCAGTACTTC.

This clonotype was seen a few times. The genes are TRBV12-3 or TRBV12-4 and TRBJ1-1, with no clear D. The CDR3 loop spans 12 amino acids. V shed 5 bases and J shed 8 bases, with 12 bases lying between them. The CDR3 DNA reads TGTGCCAGCAGTCACGCTGCAAGAGAAGCTTTCTTT. Residues: CASSHAAREAFF.

The table lists this clonotype with a few counts. V usage is TRBV10-3 and J usage is TRBJ1-6; D gene uncertain. The CDR3 spans 13 residues. Germline loops: CDR1 ENHRY, CDR2 SYGVKD. Trimming pared 4 bases from V and 6 bases from J, leaving 7 bases between. The CDR3 region is CAISAGSNSPLHF. The CDR3 nucleotides are TGTGCCATCAGTGCAGGTTCTAATTCACCCCTCCACTTT.

The genes are TRBV10-3 and TRBJ1-4; D call uncertain. The germline V and J ends were trimmed by 3 bases and 5 bases, with 1 base remaining between them. Germline V gene lookup returns CDR1 ENHRY and CDR2 SYGVKD. The CDR3 consists of 11 residues. CDR3 DNA: TGTGCCATCAGTGACAATGAAAAACTGTTTTTT. It yields the protein CAISDNEKLFF.